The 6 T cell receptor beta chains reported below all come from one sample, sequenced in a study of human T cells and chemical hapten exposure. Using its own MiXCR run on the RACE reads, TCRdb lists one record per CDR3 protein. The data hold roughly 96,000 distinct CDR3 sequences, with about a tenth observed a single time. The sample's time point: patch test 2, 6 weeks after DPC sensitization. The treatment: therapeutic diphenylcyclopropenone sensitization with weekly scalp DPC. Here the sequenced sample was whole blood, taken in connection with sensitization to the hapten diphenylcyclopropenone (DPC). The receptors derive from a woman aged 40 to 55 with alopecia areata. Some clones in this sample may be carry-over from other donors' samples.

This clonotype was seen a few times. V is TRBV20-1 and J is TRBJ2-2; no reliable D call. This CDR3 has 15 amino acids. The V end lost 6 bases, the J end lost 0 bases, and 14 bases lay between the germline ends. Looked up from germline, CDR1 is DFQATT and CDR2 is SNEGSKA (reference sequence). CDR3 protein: CSAMSRPSNTGELFF. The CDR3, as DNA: TGCAGTGCCATGAGCCGACCCTCGAACACCGGGGAGCTGTTTTTT.

Written as DNA, the CDR3 is TGTGCCAGCAGCACGGGACTAAAACCTGACGAGCAGTACTTC. This sequence encodes CASSTGLKPDEQYF. V usage is TRBV7-9 and J usage is TRBJ2-7; the match to TRBD2 covers 7 bases. The V and J ends lost 5 bases and 5 bases, in that order; junction bases with no gene match: 9. CDR3 length equals 14 residues. Germline V gene lookup returns CDR1 SEHNR and CDR2 FQNEAQ (reference sequence).

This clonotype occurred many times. CDR3 residues: CSALQGSSYEQYF. The CDR3 nucleotides read TGCAGTGCACTTCAGGGGAGCTCCTACGAGCAGTACTTC. The chain recombines TRBV20-1 with TRBJ2-7, with D perhaps TRBD1 (6 bases). Per the germline V gene, CDR1 is DFQATT and CDR2 is SNEGSKA (reference sequence). V lost 6 bases, J lost 0 bases, and 12 bases lay in between. This CDR3 region has 13 residues.

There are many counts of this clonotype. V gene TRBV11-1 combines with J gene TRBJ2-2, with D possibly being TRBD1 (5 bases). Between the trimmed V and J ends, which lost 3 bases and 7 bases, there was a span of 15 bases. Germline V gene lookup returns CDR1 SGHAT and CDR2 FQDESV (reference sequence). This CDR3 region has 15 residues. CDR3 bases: TGTGCCAGCAGCTTTAACAGGATAGCTAGCGGGGAGCTGTTTTTT. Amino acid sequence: CASSFNRIASGELFF.

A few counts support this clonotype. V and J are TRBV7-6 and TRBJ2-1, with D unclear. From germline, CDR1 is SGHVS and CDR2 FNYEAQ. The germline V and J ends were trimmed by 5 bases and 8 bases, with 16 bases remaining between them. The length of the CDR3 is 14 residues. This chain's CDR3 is CASSPGSYGDEQFF. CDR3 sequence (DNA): TGTGCCAGCAGCCCCGGGTCGTATGGGGATGAGCAGTTCTTC.

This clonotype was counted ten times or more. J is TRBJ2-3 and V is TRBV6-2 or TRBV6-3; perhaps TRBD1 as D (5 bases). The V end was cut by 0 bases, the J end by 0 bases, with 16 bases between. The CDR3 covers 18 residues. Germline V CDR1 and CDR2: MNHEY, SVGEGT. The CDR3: CASSYSVVTAGSTDTQYF. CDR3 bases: TGTGCCAGCAGTTACTCGGTCGTGACGGCAGGGAGCACAGATACGCAGTATTTT.